A selection of T cell receptor beta chains follows, all from one sample in a study of T cell responses to AZD1222 COVID-19 vaccine. Profiling relied on immunoSEQ multiplex PCR, and the TCRdb table lists in-frame clones only, not all of them. The data contain about 150,000 clones, 70% to 90% of them seen just once; the ten biggest clones take up 3% to 4%. The sequencing here drew on peripheral blood, taken on day 0 of MenACWY control vaccination. These receptors all stem from an adult in good health. Each CDR3 is given with its conserved first and last residue. Each record gives: D gene, V gene, CDR3 length, clone size, J gene, CDR3 DNA, CDR3 protein. D genes are given only for firm matches. Clone size is given for some rows only: seen once, a few or many times, or a class if the clone is expanded.

-	TRBV11-2	13	-	TRBJ1-1	TGTGCCAGCAGCTTAGATCGCAGTGGGGCGTCTTTCTTT	CASSLDRSGASFF
-	TRBV10-3	13	-	TRBJ2-5	TGTGCCATCAGTGGGACGCGAGGAGAGACCCAGTACTTC	CAISGTRGETQYF
-	TRBV27	15	-	TRBJ1-6	TGTGCCAGCAGTCCCACAGTATCCTATAATTCACCCCTCCACTTT	CASSPTVSYNSPLHF
TRBD1	TRBV10-3	14	few	TRBJ2-1	TGTGCCATCAAATCCGGGACAGGGGCGCGTGAGCAGTTCTTC	CAIKSGTGAREQFF
-	TRBV4-2	15	-	TRBJ1-6	TGTGCCAGCAGCCAAGGGCCATGGTCAAATTCACCCCTCCACTTT	CASSQGPWSNSPLHF
TRBD1	TRBV11-1	16	-	TRBJ2-7	TGTGCCAGCAGCCAACTGCCGGGACAGGGTGTTTACGAGCAGTACTTC	CASSQLPGQGVYEQYF
-	TRBV7-3	15	-	TRBJ2-5	TGTGCCAGCAGCTCCCGGCTAGAGCCGACGGAGACCCAGTACTTC	CASSSRLEPTETQYF
-	TRBV5-6	13	-	TRBJ1-3	TGTGCCAGCAACCCAGGCCCCGGAAACACCATATATTTT	CASNPGPGNTIYF
-	TRBV30	15	-	TRBJ1-2	TGTGCCTGGAGCCGCCCGGGCGAAGGTGGCTATGGCTACACCTTC	CAWSRPGEGGYGYTF
-	TRBV30	13	-	TRBJ1-1	TGTGCCTGGGCCAGGGTAGTCAACACTGAAGCTTTCTTT	CAWARVVNTEAFF
TRBD1	TRBV7-2	16	once	TRBJ2-2	TGTGCCAGCAGCTCCGACAGGGGGCGGGACACCGGGGAGCTGTTTTTT	CASSSDRGRDTGELFF
TRBD2	TRBV24-1	17	-	TRBJ2-2	TGTGCCACCAGTGATTGGTCCAGCGGGGGGAACACCGGGGAGCTGTTTTTT	CATSDWSSGGNTGELFF
-	TRBV7-2	12	-	TRBJ2-7	TGTGCCAGCAGCCTCAGCTCCTACGAGCAGTACTTC	CASSLSSYEQYF
-	TRBV12-3/TRBV12-4	13	-	TRBJ2-1	TGTGCCAGCAGTTTGGGACCCGCCAATGAGCAGTTCTTC	CASSLGPANEQFF
-	TRBV18	15	-	TRBJ1-1	TGTGCCAGCTCACCACTTGGGGTCCCGGGGGCTGAAGCTTTCTTT	CASSPLGVPGAEAFF
TRBD2	TRBV7-9	15	-	TRBJ2-1	TGTGCCAGCAGCCAGAGACTAGCGGGATACAATGAGCAGTTCTTC	CASSQRLAGYNEQFF
-	TRBV5-1	13	-	TRBJ1-2	TGCGCCAGCAGCTTGGCACCTAACTATGGCTACACCTTC	CASSLAPNYGYTF
-	TRBV7-3	14	-	TRBJ2-2	TGTGCCAGCAGCCACGTGGGGAGGACCGGGGAGCTGTTTTTT	CASSHVGRTGELFF